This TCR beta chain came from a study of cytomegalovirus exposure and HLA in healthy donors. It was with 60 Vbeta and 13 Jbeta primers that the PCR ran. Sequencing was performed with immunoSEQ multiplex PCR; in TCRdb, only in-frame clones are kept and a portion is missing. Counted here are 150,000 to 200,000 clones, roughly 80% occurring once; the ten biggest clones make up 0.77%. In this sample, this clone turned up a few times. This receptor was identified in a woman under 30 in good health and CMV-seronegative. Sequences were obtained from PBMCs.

CDR3 coding DNA: TGTGCCAGCAGCCGTCCGGGACTAGCGGGGCGCGGGGAGCTGTTTTTT. Translated: CASSRPGLAGRGELFF. The chain joins TRBV4-2 to TRBJ2-2; 13 nucleotides agree with TRBD2. V lost 4 bases to trimming and J lost 7 bases; unmatched junction nucleotides: 6. Germline V gene sequence: CDR1 LGHNA, CDR2 YNFKEQ. CDR3 length: 16 residues.